Listed below are T cell receptor beta chains from one sample, sequenced in a study of T cell responses to AZD1222 COVID-19 vaccine. Only in-frame clones appear in the TCRdb table, and some are missing; sequencing was by immunoSEQ multiplex PCR. The data show 110,000 or so clones, about 88% seen once. Sequencing was performed on peripheral blood, taken 28 days after the second AZD1222 dose. The receptor set was obtained from an adult who received the AZD1222 COVID-19 vaccine. The CDR3 runs from the conserved cysteine through the conserved F or W. The D gene is left open where the match is weak. A row's size may be missing; if present it is once, few, many or a size class.

D gene: TRBD1
clone size: .
J gene: TRBJ1-2
V gene: TRBV4-1
CDR3 protein: CASSHLGQNYGYTF
CDR3 DNA: TGCGCCAGCAGCCACCTGGGACAGAACTATGGCTACACCTTC

D gene: .
clone size: .
J gene: TRBJ2-7
V gene: TRBV7-9
CDR3 protein: CASSDTPYEQYF
CDR3 DNA: TGTGCCAGCAGCGATACCCCATACGAGCAGTACTTC

D gene: .
clone size: .
J gene: TRBJ2-1
V gene: TRBV5-1
CDR3 protein: CASSLGGSSYNEQFF
CDR3 DNA: TGCGCCAGCAGCTTGGGGGGGAGCTCCTACAATGAGCAGTTCTTC

D gene: TRBD2
clone size: .
J gene: TRBJ2-5
V gene: TRBV28
CDR3 protein: CASGRLAGGPEETQYF
CDR3 DNA: TGTGCCAGCGGGAGACTAGCGGGGGGGCCCGAGGAGACCCAGTACTTC

D gene: .
clone size: .
J gene: TRBJ1-5
V gene: TRBV10-2
CDR3 protein: CASSESWGGNQPQHF
CDR3 DNA: TGCGCCAGCAGTGAGTCATGGGGTGGTAATCAGCCCCAGCATTTT

D gene: .
clone size: .
J gene: TRBJ1-5
V gene: TRBV28
CDR3 protein: CASSLPRSQGNQPQHF
CDR3 DNA: TGTGCCAGCAGCCTCCCGAGGTCACAGGGAAATCAGCCCCAGCATTTT

D gene: .
clone size: .
J gene: TRBJ2-5
V gene: TRBV30
CDR3 protein: CAWRRVRETQYF
CDR3 DNA: TGTGCCTGGAGGCGAGTCCGAGAGACCCAGTACTTC

D gene: .
clone size: .
J gene: TRBJ1-3
V gene: TRBV6-5
CDR3 protein: CASSYLGSSGNTIYF
CDR3 DNA: TGTGCCAGCAGTTATTTGGGGAGCTCTGGAAACACCATATATTTT

D gene: .
clone size: once
J gene: TRBJ1-1
V gene: TRBV7-9
CDR3 protein: CASSLGSVYTEAFF
CDR3 DNA: TGTGCCAGCAGCTTGGGATCTGTCTACACTGAAGCTTTCTTT

D gene: .
clone size: .
J gene: TRBJ1-5
V gene: TRBV7-2
CDR3 protein: CASSLGRRDQPQHF
CDR3 DNA: TGTGCCAGCAGCTTAGGCAGGAGGGACCAGCCCCAGCATTTT

D gene: TRBD1
clone size: .
J gene: TRBJ1-5
V gene: TRBV2
CDR3 protein: CASNPDRGASNQPQHF
CDR3 DNA: TGTGCCAGCAACCCCGACAGGGGCGCTAGCAATCAGCCCCAGCATTTT

D gene: .
clone size: .
J gene: TRBJ1-1
V gene: TRBV5-6
CDR3 protein: CASSLRGTMNTEAFF
CDR3 DNA: TGTGCCAGCAGCTTGCGCGGCACCATGAACACTGAAGCTTTCTTT

D gene: .
clone size: once
J gene: TRBJ2-1
V gene: TRBV18
CDR3 protein: CASSMETAEQFF
CDR3 DNA: TGTGCCAGCTCAATGGAGACGGCTGAGCAGTTCTTC

D gene: TRBD1
clone size: .
J gene: TRBJ1-4
V gene: TRBV7-9
CDR3 protein: CASSLAGQVGKLFF
CDR3 DNA: TGTGCCAGCAGCTTAGCGGGACAGGTCGGAAAACTGTTTTTT

D gene: .
clone size: .
J gene: TRBJ1-1
V gene: TRBV18
CDR3 protein: CASSPSTGSVGTEAFF
CDR3 DNA: TGTGCCAGCTCACCCTCGACGGGGTCCGTGGGGACTGAAGCTTTCTTT

D gene: .
clone size: .
J gene: TRBJ2-5
V gene: TRBV6-5
CDR3 protein: CASSYSWGKETQYF
CDR3 DNA: TGTGCCAGCAGCTACTCTTGGGGGAAAGAGACCCAGTACTTC

D gene: TRBD1
clone size: few
J gene: TRBJ1-1
V gene: TRBV5-1
CDR3 protein: CASNPQGALNTEAFF
CDR3 DNA: TGCGCCAGCAACCCTCAGGGGGCCCTGAACACTGAAGCTTTCTTT

D gene: TRBD2
clone size: .
J gene: TRBJ2-3
V gene: TRBV15
CDR3 protein: CATSRDRNSGGTKYF
CDR3 DNA: TGTGCCACCAGCAGAGATAGGAACAGCGGGGGGACAAAGTATTTT

D gene: .
clone size: .
J gene: TRBJ1-2
V gene: TRBV30
CDR3 protein: CAWSAVVYGYTF
CDR3 DNA: TGTGCCTGGAGTGCGGTAGTCTATGGCTACACCTTC

D gene: .
clone size: .
J gene: TRBJ1-4
V gene: TRBV27
CDR3 protein: CASSNRVTTNEKLFF
CDR3 DNA: TGTGCCAGCAGTAACAGGGTGACGACTAATGAAAAACTGTTTTTT

D gene: .
clone size: .
J gene: TRBJ1-3
V gene: TRBV19
CDR3 protein: CATRTGNYSGNTIYF
CDR3 DNA: TGTGCCACGAGGACGGGAAATTATTCAGGAAACACCATATATTTT

D gene: .
clone size: .
J gene: TRBJ1-2
V gene: TRBV20-1
CDR3 protein: CSAPRGEGYTF
CDR3 DNA: TGCAGTGCTCCAAGAGGTGAGGGCTACACCTTC

D gene: TRBD1
clone size: .
J gene: TRBJ2-3
V gene: TRBV5-1
CDR3 protein: CASSEGQGARYF
CDR3 DNA: TGCGCCAGCAGCGAGGGACAGGGGGCTAGGTATTTT

D gene: TRBD1
clone size: .
J gene: TRBJ1-1
V gene: TRBV6-5
CDR3 protein: CASSRDRGRAEAFF
CDR3 DNA: TGTGCCAGCAGCAGGGACAGGGGCCGGGCTGAAGCTTTCTTT

D gene: .
clone size: .
J gene: TRBJ2-3
V gene: TRBV25-1
CDR3 protein: CASSVRDTQYF
CDR3 DNA: TGTGCCAGCAGTGTGAGGGATACGCAGTATTTT

D gene: .
clone size: .
J gene: TRBJ1-5
V gene: TRBV28
CDR3 protein: CASKADGFSNQPQHF
CDR3 DNA: TGTGCCAGCAAGGCAGACGGCTTTAGCAATCAGCCCCAGCATTTT

D gene: TRBD2
clone size: .
J gene: TRBJ2-5
V gene: TRBV6-5
CDR3 protein: CASSLLTSGGRETQYF
CDR3 DNA: TGTGCCAGCAGTTTACTTACTAGCGGGGGGAGAGAGACCCAGTACTTC

D gene: .
clone size: few
J gene: TRBJ2-7
V gene: TRBV6-6
CDR3 protein: CASRTDSYEQYF
CDR3 DNA: TGTGCCAGCCGGACGGACTCCTACGAGCAGTACTTC

D gene: TRBD2
clone size: .
J gene: TRBJ2-2
V gene: TRBV27
CDR3 protein: CASSLLAGSGELFF
CDR3 DNA: TGTGCCAGCAGTTTACTAGCGGGGAGCGGGGAGCTGTTTTTT